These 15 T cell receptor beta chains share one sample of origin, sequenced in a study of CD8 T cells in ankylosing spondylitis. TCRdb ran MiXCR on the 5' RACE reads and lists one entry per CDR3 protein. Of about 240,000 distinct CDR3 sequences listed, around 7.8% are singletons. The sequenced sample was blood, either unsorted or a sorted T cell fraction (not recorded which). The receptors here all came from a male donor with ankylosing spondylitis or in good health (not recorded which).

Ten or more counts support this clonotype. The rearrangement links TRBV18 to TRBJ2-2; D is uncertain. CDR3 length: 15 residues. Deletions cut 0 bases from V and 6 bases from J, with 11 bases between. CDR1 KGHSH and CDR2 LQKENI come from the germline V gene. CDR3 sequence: CASSPPPTIPGELFF. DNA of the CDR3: TGTGCCAGCTCACCACCTCCCACTATACCCGGGGAGCTGTTTTTT.

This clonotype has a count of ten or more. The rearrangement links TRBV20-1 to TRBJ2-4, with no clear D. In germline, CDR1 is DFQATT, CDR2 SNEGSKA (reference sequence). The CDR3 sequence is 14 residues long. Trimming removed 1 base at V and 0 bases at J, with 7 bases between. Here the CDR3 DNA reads TGCAGTGCTAGAGTGGGAATAGCCAAAAACATTCAGTACTTC. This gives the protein CSARVGIAKNIQYF.

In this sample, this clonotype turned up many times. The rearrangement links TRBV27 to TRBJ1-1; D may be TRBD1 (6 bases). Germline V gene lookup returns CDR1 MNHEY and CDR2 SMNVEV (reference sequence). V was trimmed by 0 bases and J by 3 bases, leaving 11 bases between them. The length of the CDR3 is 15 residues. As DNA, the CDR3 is TGTGCCAGCAGTTTATCCGGGGGCCACCACACTGAAGCTTTCTTT. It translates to CASSLSGGHHTEAFF.

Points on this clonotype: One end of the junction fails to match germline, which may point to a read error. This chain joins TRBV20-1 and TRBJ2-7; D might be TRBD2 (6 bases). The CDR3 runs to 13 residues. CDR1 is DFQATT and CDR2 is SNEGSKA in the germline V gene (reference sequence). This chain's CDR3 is CSARGAGGLEQYF. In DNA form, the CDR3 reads TGCAGTGCCAGAGGGGCAGGAGGGCTCGAGCAGTACTTC.

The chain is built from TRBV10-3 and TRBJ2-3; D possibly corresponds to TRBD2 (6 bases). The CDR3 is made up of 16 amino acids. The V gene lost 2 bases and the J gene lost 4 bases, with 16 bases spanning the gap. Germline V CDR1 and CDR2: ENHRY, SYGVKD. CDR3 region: CAISERGGGTADTQYF. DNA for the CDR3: TGTGCCATCAGTGAGCGGGGCGGAGGGACCGCAGATACGCAGTATTTT.

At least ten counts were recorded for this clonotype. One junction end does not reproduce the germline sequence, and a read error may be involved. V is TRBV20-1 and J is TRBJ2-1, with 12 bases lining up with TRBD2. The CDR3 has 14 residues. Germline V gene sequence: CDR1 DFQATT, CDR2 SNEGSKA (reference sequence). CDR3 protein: CSATHKLAGGIRLF. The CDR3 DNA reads TGCAGTGCTACGCACAAGCTAGCGGGGGGGATTAGGCTCTTC.

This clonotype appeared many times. The CDR3, as DNA: TGCGCCAGCAGCCTTCAGGGTATTGGGAATGGCTACACCTTC. This sequence encodes CASSLQGIGNGYTF. This chain links TRBV5-1 with TRBJ1-2, with D maybe TRBD1 (5 bases). This CDR3 is 14 amino acids long. The V gene lost 4 bases and the J gene lost 6 bases, with 16 bases spanning the gap. CDR1 SGHRS and CDR2 YFSETQ come from the germline V gene.

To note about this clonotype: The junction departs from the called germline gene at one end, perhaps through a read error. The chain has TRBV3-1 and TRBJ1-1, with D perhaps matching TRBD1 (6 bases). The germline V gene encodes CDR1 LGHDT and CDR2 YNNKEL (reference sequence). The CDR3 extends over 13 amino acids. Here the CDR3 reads CATSNGGTLKPSF. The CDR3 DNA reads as TGTGCCACCTCTAACGGTGGGACACTGAAGCCCTCCTTT.

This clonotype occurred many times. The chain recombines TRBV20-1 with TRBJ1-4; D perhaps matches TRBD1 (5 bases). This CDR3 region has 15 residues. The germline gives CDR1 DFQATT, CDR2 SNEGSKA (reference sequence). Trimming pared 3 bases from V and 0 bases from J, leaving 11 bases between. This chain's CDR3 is CSASDGGATNEKLFF. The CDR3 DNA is TGCAGTGCTAGTGACGGGGGTGCAACTAATGAAAAACTGTTTTTT.

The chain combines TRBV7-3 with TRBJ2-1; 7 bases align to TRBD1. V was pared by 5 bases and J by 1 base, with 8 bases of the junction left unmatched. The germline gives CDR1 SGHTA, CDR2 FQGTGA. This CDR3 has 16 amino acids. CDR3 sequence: CASSPQGVRSYNEQFF. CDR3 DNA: TGTGCCAGCAGCCCCCAGGGGGTCCGATCCTACAATGAGCAGTTCTTC.

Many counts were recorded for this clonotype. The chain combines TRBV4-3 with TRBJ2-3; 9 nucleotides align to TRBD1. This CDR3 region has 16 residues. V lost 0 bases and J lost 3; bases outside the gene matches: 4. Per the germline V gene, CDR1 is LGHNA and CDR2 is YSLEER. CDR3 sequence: CASSQDLGTGTDTQYF. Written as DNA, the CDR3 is TGCGCCAGCAGCCAAGATCTAGGGACAGGGACAGATACGCAGTATTTT.

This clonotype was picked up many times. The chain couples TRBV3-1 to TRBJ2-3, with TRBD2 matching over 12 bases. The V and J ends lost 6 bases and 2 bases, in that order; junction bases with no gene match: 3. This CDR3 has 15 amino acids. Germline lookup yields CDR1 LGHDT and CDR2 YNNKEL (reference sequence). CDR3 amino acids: CASSTSGGSTDTQYF. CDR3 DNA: TGTGCCAGCAGTACTAGCGGGGGGTCCACAGATACGCAGTATTTT.

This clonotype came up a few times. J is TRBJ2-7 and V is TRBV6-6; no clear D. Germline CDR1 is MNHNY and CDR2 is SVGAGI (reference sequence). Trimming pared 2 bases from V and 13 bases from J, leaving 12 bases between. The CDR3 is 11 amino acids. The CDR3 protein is CASSYEMSLYF. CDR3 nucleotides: TGTGCCAGCAGTTACGAGATGTCGTTATACTTC.

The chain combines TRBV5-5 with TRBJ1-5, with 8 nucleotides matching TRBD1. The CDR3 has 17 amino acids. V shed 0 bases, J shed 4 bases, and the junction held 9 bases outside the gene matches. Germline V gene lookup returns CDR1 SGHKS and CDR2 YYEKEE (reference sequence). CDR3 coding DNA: TGTGCCAGCAGCTTGGTAGGGACAGGAGTAGGAAATCAGCCCCAGCATTTT. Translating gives CASSLVGTGVGNQPQHF. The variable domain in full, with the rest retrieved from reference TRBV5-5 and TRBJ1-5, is DAGVTQSPTHLIKTRGQQVTLRCSPISGHKSVSWYQQVLGQGPQFIFQYYEKEERGRGNFPDRFSARQFPNYSSELNVNALLLGDSALYLCASSLVGTGVGNQPQHFGDGTRLSIL.

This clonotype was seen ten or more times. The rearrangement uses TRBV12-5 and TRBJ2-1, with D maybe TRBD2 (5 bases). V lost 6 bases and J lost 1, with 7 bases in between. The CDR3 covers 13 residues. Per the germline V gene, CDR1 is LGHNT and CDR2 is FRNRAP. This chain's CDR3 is CASGRESYNEQFF. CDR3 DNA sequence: TGTGCTAGTGGAAGGGAGTCCTACAATGAGCAGTTCTTC.